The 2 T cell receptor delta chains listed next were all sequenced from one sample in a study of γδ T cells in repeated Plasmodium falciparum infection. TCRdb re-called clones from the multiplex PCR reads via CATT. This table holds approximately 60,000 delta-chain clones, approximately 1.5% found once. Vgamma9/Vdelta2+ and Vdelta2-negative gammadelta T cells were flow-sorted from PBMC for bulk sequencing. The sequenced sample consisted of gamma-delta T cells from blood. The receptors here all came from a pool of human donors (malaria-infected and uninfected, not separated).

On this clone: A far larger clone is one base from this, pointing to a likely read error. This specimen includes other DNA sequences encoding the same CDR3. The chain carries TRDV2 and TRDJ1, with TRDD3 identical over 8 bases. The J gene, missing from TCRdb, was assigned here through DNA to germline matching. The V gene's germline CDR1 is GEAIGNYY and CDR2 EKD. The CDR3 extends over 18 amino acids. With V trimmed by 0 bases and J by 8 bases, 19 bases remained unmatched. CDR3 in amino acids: CACDTVKRDTSLGDKLIF. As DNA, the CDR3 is TGTGCCTGTGACACCGTGAAGAGGGATACGTCTTTGGGCGACAAACTCATCTTT.

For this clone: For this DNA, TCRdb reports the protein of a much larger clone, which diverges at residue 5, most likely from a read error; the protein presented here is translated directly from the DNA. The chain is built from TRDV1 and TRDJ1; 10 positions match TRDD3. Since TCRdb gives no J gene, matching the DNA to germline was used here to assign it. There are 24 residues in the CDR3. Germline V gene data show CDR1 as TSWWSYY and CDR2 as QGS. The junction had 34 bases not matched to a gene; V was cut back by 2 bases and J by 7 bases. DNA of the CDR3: TGTGCTCTTGGGGAAGAGATGCCTTCCTATCTCTCTCTCCTAACTGGGGGATTTTTCGGTAAACTCATCTTT. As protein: CALGEEMPSYLSLLTGGFFGKLIF.